This T cell receptor beta chain was retrieved from a study of PD-1 blockade in classical Hodgkin lymphoma. The data were produced by immunoSEQ multiplex PCR, yet TCRdb's version contains in-frame clones alone and is incomplete. This sample carries 25,000 to 30,000 clones, roughly two thirds of them seen once, and the ten largest clones take about an eighth. Relapses following autologous stem cell transplantation were seen in all patients, with brentuximab vedotin exposure varying. Germline lookup yields CDR1 MDHEN and CDR2 SYDVKM. This CDR3 is built from 18 residues. The ends were cut back, 3 bases at V and 0 bases at J, with 15 bases in the middle. This clone was seen once.

The chain couples TRBV28 to TRBJ2-6; D ambiguous. The material sequenced was peripheral blood mononuclear cells (PBMCs), taken before the second cycle of nivolumab. The TCR sequence derives from a human donor with classical Hodgkin lymphoma. CDR3: CASSFATGRSSGANVLTF. In DNA, the CDR3 is TGTGCCAGCAGTTTTGCTACTGGACGGAGCTCTGGGGCCAACGTCCTGACTTTC.